This entry concerns a single T cell receptor (beta chain). Antigen: not known. The entry originates in a study of early T cells in non-severe SARS-CoV-2 infection. At the level of the study: Chains stayed unpaired after sequencing of bulk RNA from unsorted whole blood.

Regarding the study as a whole: Matching with VDJdb favored anti-spike CD8 responses (missing private and CD4 specificities).

The TCR library protocol attached unique molecular identifiers to the individual cDNA molecules. TCRdb re-called the 5' RACE reads through MiXCR, storing one row per CDR3 protein. The sample includes nearly 80,000 distinct CDR3 sequences, roughly 13% of them seen just once. V lost 5 bases to trimming and J lost 1 base; unmatched junction nucleotides: 19. This CDR3 has 18 residues. The germline V gene encodes CDR1 DFQATT and CDR2 SNEGSKA (reference sequence). The sequence derives from an adult who was a healthcare worker with PCR-confirmed SARS-CoV-2 infection or an uninfected control (not recorded which). Sequenced: whole blood. The rearrangement links TRBV20-1 to TRBJ2-7; 8 nucleotides align to TRBD2. This chain's CDR3 is CSAPPSGFKGMRSYEQYF. The DNA of the CDR3 is TGCAGTGCTCCTCCTAGCGGGTTTAAGGGGATGAGGTCCTACGAGCAGTACTTC.